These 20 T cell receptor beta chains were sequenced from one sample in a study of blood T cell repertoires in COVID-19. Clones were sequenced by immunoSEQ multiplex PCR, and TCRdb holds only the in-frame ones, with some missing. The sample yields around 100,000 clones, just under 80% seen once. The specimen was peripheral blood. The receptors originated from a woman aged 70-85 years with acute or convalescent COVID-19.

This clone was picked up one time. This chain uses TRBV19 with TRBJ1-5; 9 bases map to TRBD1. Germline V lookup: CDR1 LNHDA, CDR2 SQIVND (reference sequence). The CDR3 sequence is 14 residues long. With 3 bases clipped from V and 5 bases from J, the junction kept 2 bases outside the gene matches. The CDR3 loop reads CASSIWTGDQPQHF. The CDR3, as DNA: TGTGCCAGTAGTATCTGGACAGGGGATCAGCCCCAGCATTTT.

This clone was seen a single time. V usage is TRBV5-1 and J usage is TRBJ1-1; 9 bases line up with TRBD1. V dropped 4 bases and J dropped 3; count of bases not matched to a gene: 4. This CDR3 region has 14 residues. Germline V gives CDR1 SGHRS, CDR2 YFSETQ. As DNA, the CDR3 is TGCGCCAGCAGCCCCGACAGGGGGGACACTGAAGCTTTCTTT. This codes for CASSPDRGDTEAFF.

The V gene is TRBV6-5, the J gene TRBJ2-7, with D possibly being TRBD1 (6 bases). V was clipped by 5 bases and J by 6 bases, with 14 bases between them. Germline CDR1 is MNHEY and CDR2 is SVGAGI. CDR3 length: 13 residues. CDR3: CASSKWTAPEQYF. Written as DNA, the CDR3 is TGTGCCAGCAGTAAATGGACAGCCCCCGAGCAGTACTTC.

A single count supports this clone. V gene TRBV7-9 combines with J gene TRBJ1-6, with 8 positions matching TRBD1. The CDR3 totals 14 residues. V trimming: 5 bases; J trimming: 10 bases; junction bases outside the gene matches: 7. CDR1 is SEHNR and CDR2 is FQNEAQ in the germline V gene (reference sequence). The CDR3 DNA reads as TGTGCCAGCAGCCCAGGGGGCCCTGGGTCACCCCTCCACTTT. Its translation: CASSPGGPGSPLHF.

The CDR3 nucleotides read TGTGCCAGCAGCTTATCGGTCAACCTAGCCAAAAACATTCAGTACTTC. Encoded protein: CASSLSVNLAKNIQYF. The genes are TRBV7-2 and TRBJ2-4; D gene uncertain. Looked up from germline, CDR1 is SGHTA and CDR2 is FQGNSA. The V gene lost 2 bases and the J gene lost 0 bases, with 11 bases spanning the gap. The CDR3 is made up of 16 amino acids.

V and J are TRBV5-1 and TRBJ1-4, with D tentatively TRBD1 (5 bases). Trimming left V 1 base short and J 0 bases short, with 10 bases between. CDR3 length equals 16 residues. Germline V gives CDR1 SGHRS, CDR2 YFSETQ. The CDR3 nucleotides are TGCGCCAGCAGCTTGCTGGGGACTGCAACTAATGAAAAACTGTTTTTT. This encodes CASSLLGTATNEKLFF.

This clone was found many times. The CDR3 DNA sequence: TGTGCCAGTAGTAGCGGGACAGAGGGGTATGGCTACACCTTC. This gives the protein CASSSGTEGYGYTF. The chain joins TRBV19 to TRBJ1-2, with TRBD1 identical over 7 bases. The V and J ends lost 4 bases and 5 bases, in that order; junction bases with no gene match: 7. Germline CDR1 is LNHDA and CDR2 is SQIVND (reference sequence). This CDR3 comprises 14 residues.

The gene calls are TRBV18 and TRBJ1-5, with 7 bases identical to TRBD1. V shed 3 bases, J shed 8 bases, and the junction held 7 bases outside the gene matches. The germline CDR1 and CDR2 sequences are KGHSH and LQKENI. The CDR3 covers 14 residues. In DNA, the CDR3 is TGTGCCAGCTCACCGTCTTTAGGGGGCGAGCCCCAGCATTTT. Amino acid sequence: CASSPSLGGEPQHF.

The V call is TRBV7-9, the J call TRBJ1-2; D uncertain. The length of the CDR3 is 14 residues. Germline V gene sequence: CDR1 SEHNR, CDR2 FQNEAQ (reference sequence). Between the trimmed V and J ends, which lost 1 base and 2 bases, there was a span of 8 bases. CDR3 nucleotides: TGTGCCAGCAGCTTAGTGTCGGTGAACTATGGCTACACCTTC. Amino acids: CASSLVSVNYGYTF.

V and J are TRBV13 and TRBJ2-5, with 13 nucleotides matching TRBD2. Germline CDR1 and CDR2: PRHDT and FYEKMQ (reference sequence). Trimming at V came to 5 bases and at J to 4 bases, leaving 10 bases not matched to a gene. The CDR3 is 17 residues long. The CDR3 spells CASSLYTSGGARETQYF. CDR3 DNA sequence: TGTGCCAGCAGCCTGTATACTAGCGGGGGGGCTCGAGAGACCCAGTACTTC. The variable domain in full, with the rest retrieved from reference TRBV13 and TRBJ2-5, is AAGVIQSPRHLIKEKRETATLKCYPIPRHDTVYWYQQGPGQDPQFLISFYEKMQSDKGSIPDRFSAQQFSDYHSELNMSSLELGDSALYFCASSLYTSGGARETQYFGPGTRLLVL.

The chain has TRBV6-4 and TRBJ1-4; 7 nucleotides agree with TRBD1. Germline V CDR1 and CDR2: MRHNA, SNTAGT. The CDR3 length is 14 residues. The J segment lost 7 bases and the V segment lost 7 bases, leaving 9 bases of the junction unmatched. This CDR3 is CASKADRAAEKLFF. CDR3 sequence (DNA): TGTGCCAGCAAAGCCGACAGGGCGGCTGAAAAACTGTTTTTT.

CDR3 sequence reads: CASRGRQGAHEQYV. The CDR3 nucleotides read TGTGCCAGCAGGGGAAGACAGGGGGCCCACGAGCAGTACGTC. V and J are TRBV27 and TRBJ2-7; 10 bases agree with TRBD1. V gave up 6 bases and J gave up 5 bases; unmatched junction bases: 7. Germline values: CDR1 MNHEY, CDR2 SMNVEV (reference sequence). This CDR3 has 14 residues.

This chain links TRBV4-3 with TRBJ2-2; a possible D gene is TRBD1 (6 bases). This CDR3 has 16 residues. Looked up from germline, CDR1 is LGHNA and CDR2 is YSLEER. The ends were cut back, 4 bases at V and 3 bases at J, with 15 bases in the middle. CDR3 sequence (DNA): TGCGCCAGCAGCCCCACCGGGACAAGAGACACCGGGGAGCTGTTTTTT. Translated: CASSPTGTRDTGELFF.

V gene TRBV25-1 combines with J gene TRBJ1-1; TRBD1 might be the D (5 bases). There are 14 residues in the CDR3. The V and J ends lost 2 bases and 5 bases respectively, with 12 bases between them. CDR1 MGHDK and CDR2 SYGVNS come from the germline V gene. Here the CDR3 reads CASSEGAGRTEAFF. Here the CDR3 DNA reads TGTGCCAGCAGTGAAGGGGCAGGCAGGACTGAAGCTTTCTTT.

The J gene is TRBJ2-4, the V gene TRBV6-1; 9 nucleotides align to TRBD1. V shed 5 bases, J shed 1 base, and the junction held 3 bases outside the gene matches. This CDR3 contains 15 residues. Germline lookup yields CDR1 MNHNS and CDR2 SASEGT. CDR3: CASSLQGAAKNIQYF. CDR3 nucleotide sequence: TGTGCCAGCAGTTTACAGGGGGCGGCCAAAAACATTCAGTACTTC.

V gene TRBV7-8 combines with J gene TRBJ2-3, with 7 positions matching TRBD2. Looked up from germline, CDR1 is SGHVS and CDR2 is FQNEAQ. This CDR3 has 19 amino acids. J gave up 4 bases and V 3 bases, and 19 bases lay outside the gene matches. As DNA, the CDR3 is TGTGCCAGCAGCTTTACCGGCGTTAGACTAGCTTCATCCGCAGATACGCAGTATTTT. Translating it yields CASSFTGVRLASSADTQYF.

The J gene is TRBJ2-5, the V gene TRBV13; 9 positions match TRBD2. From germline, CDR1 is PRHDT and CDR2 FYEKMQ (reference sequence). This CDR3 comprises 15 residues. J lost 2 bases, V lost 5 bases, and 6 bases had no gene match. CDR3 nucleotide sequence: TGTGCCAGCAGCCCACGACTAGCGGTGCAAGAGACCCAGTACTTC. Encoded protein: CASSPRLAVQETQYF.

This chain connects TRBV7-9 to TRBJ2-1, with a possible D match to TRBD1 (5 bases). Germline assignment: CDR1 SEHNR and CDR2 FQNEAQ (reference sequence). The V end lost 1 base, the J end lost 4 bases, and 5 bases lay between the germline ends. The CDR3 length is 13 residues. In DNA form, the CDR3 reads TGTGCCAGCAGCTTAGGACAGTACAATGAGCAGTTCTTC. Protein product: CASSLGQYNEQFF.

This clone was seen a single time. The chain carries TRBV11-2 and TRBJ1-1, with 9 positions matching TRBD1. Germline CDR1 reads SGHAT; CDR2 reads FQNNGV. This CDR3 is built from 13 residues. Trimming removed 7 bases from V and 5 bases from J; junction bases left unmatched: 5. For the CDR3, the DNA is TGTGCCAGCATCGGGACAGGGAAAACTGAAGCTTTCTTT. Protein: CASIGTGKTEAFF.

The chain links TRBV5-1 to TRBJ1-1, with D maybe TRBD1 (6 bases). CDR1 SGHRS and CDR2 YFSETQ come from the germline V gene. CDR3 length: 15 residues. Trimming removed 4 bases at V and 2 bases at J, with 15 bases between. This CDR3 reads CASSENRASNTEAFF. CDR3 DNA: TGCGCCAGCAGCGAAAACAGGGCCTCCAACACTGAAGCTTTCTTT.